This T cell receptor (beta chain) was recovered during a study of early T cells in non-severe SARS-CoV-2 infection. The overall study: Bulk RNA isolated from unsorted whole blood underwent sequencing; chains were not paired. Study-wide results and caveats: Matches to VDJdb favored anti-spike CD8 responses and missed private and CD4 specificities.

Worth noting for this clonotype: Its target is unknown.

Individual cDNA molecules received unique molecular identifiers. Via MiXCR, TCRdb re-called the 5' RACE reads, giving one row per CDR3 protein. The sample lists roughly 69,000 distinct CDR3 sequences; roughly 8.2% were seen once. Here the sequenced sample was whole blood, taken at baseline. The TCR comes from an adult who was a healthcare worker with PCR-confirmed SARS-CoV-2 infection or an uninfected control (not recorded which).

The CDR3 bases are TGTGCCACCAGCAGACCGACAGGGTGGGCTGAAGCTTTCTTT. As protein: CATSRPTGWAEAFF. This chain joins TRBV15 and TRBJ1-1; 7 bases agree with TRBD1. The CDR3 length is 14 residues. Germline CDR1 LNHNV, CDR2 YYDKDF (reference sequence). V was pared by 2 bases and J by 6 bases, with 6 bases of the junction left unmatched.